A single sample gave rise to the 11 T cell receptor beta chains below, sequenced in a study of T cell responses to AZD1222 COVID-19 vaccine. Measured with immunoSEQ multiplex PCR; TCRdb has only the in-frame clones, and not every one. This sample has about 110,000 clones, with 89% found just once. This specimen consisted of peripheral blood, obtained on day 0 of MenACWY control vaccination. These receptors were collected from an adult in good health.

DNA for the CDR3: TGCGCCAGCAGCCAGGGACAGGGAGGCTCACCCCTCCACTTT. Translated, it gives CASSQGQGGSPLHF. The chain employs TRBV5-1 and TRBJ1-6, with 9 bases that match TRBD1. The CDR3 length is 14 residues. The ends lost 4 bases at V and 10 bases at J; junction bases unmatched: 6. CDR1 and CDR2 (germline): SGHRS, YFSETQ.

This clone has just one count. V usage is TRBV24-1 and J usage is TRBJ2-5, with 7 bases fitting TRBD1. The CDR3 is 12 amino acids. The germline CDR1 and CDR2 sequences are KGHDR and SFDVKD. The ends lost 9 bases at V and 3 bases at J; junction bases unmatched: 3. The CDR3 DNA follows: TGTGCCACCGCCGGGACAGAAGAGACCCAGTACTTC. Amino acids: CATAGTEETQYF.

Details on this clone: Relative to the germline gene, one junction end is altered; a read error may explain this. The CDR3 here is CASSQARRTNSGNTIYF. DNA of the CDR3: TGTGCCAGCAGTCAAGCCCGGCGGACAAACTCTGGAAACACCATATATTTT. This sequence joins TRBV6-1 and TRBJ1-3; tentatively, D is TRBD1 (5 bases). The CDR3 runs 17 residues. Germline loops: CDR1 MNHNS, CDR2 SASEGT.

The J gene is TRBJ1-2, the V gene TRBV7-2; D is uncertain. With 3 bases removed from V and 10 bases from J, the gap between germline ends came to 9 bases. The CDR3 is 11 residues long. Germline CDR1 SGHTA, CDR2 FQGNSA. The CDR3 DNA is TGTGCCAGCAGCTTTGTGATTGACTACACCTTC. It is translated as CASSFVIDYTF.

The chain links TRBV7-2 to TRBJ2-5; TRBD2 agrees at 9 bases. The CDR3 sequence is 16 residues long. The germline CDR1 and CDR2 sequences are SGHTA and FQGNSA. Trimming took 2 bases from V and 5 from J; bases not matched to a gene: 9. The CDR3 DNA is TGTGCCAGCAGCTTACCCCCTAGCGGGGTGGCTGAGACCCAGTACTTC. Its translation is CASSLPPSGVAETQYF.

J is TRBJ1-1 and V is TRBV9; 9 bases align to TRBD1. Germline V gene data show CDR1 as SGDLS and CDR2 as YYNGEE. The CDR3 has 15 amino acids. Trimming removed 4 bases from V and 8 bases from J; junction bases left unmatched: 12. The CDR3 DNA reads TGTGCCAGCAGCCAGGGACAACAGGGGGCTTCGGAAGCTTTCTTT. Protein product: CASSQGQQGASEAFF.

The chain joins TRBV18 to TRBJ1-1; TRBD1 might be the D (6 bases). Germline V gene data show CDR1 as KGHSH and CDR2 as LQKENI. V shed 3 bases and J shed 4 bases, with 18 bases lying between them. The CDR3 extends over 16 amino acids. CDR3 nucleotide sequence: TGTGCCAGCTCACCCTCGAGGCAGGGGATAGGCACTGAAGCTTTCTTT. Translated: CASSPSRQGIGTEAFF. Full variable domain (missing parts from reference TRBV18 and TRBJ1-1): NAGVMQNPRHLVRRRGQEARLRCSPMKGHSHVYWYRQLPEEGLKFMVYLQKENIIDESGMPKERFSAEFPKEGPSILRIQQVVRGDSAAYFCASSPSRQGIGTEAFFGQGTRLTVV.

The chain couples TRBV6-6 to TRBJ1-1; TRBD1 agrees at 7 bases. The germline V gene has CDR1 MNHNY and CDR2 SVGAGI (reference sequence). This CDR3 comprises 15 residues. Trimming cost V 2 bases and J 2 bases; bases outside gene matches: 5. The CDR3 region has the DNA TGTGCCAGCAGTTACCTGGCAGGGGGTAACACTGAAGCTTTCTTT. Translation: CASSYLAGGNTEAFF.

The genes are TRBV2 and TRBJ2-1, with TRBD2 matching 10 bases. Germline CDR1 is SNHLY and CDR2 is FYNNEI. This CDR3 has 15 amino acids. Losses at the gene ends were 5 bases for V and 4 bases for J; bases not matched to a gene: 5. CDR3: CASSPTSGPYNEQFF. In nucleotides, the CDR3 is TGTGCCAGCAGTCCGACTAGCGGGCCGTACAATGAGCAGTTCTTC. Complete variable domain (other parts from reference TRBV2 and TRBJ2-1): EPEVTQTPSHQVTQMGQEVILRCVPISNHLYFYWYRQILGQKVEFLVSFYNNEISEKSEIFDDQFSVERPDGSNFTLKIRSTKLEDSAMYFCASSPTSGPYNEQFFGPGTRLTVL.

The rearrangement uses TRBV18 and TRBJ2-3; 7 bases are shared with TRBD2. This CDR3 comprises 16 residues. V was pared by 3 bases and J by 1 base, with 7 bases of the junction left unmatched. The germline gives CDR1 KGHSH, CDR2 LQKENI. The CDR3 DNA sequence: TGTGCCAGCTCACCCTCGTTTGCGGGGGGCACAGATACGCAGTATTTT. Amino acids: CASSPSFAGGTDTQYF.

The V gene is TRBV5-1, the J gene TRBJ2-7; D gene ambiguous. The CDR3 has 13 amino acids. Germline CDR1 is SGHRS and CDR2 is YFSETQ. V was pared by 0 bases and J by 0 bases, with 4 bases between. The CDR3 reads CASSLGSSYEQYF. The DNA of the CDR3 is TGCGCCAGCAGCTTGGGGAGCTCCTACGAGCAGTACTTC.